Here is one T cell receptor beta chain with its context. What it recognizes is unknown. This entry comes from a study of T cell responses to AZD1222 COVID-19 vaccine. Broader study findings: Spike-specific TCR breadth and depth both grew after two AZD1222 doses. At baseline, just a handful of AZD1222 recipients tested seropositive. Donors, mostly white British, included more females; clonal diversity was possibly underestimated.

Sequencing was performed with immunoSEQ multiplex PCR; in TCRdb, only in-frame clones are kept and a portion is missing. The repertoire has about 93,000 clones, approximately 92% of them found once; the top ten carry under 3%. J gave up 9 bases and V 6 bases, and 5 bases lay outside the gene matches. The CDR3 consists of 14 residues. Looked up from germline, CDR1 is LGHDT and CDR2 is YNNKEL (reference sequence). The TCR comes from an adult who received the AZD1222 COVID-19 vaccine. The genes are TRBV3-1 (or the pseudogene TRBV3-2) and TRBJ1-6; 10 bases are shared with TRBD1. The input for sequencing was peripheral blood, taken 28 days after the second AZD1222 dose. CDR3 bases: TGTGCCAGCAGTCGAGACAGGGGGCCTTCACCCCTCCACTTT. It yields the protein CASSRDRGPSPLHF.